This is a list of T cell receptor beta chains from one sample in a study of control samples from healthy donors and cancer patients. Some clones are missing from TCRdb's copy, which holds only in-frame ones; the method was immunoSEQ multiplex PCR. The table shows 150,000 to 200,000 clones, with roughly 91% occurring only once. The specimen was blood. These receptors all come from a woman aged 25 to 39 in good health. Both conserved end residues are part of each CDR3. A D gene is named only where the DNA matches it firmly. Expanded clones are given a class, and other clones once, few, many or no size at all.

CDR3aa	CDR3nt	len	v_gene	d_gene	abundance	j_gene
CASSQDSGGPYEQYF	TGTGCCAGCAGCCAAGATTCGGGGGGGCCGTACGAGCAGTACTTC	15	TRBV4-2	TRBD2	.	TRBJ2-7
CAGKDRMNQPQHF	TGCGCCGGGAAGGACAGGATGAATCAGCCCCAGCATTTT	13	TRBV10-1	TRBD1	.	TRBJ1-5
CASGSDRGGEKLFF	TGTGCTAGTGGCTCCGACAGGGGGGGAGAAAAACTGTTTTTT	14	TRBV12-5	TRBD1	.	TRBJ1-4
CASSQEQRLRYEQYF	TGTGCCAGCAGCCAAGAACAGCGGCTAAGGTACGAGCAGTACTTC	15	TRBV3-1/TRBV3-2	.	.	TRBJ2-7
CASRWTSHTGELFF	TGCGCCAGCAGGTGGACTAGCCACACCGGGGAGCTGTTTTTT	14	TRBV5-1	TRBD2	.	TRBJ2-2
CASSSLRGWSTGELFF	TGTGCCAGCAGCTCCCTCAGGGGTTGGAGCACCGGGGAGCTGTTTTTT	16	TRBV7-9	.	.	TRBJ2-2
CASSASTGMGADTQYF	TGTGCCAGCAGTGCCTCGACAGGGATGGGGGCAGATACGCAGTATTTT	16	TRBV6-4	TRBD1	few	TRBJ2-3
CASSLEVFEQYF	TGTGCCAGCAGCTTAGAAGTTTTTGAGCAGTACTTC	12	TRBV11-2	.	.	TRBJ2-7
CASSPRTDTQYF	TGTGCCAGCAGCCCAAGGACAGATACGCAGTATTTT	12	TRBV7-2	.	.	TRBJ2-3
CASSSAGVNQPQHF	TGTGCCAGCAGTTCGGCGGGGGTCAATCAGCCCCAGCATTTT	14	TRBV28	.	.	TRBJ1-5
CASSQELAGAYNEQFF	TGTGCCAGCAGCCAAGAGTTAGCGGGGGCCTACAATGAGCAGTTCTTC	16	TRBV3-1/TRBV3-2	TRBD2	once	TRBJ2-1
CASSYRGGFTDTQYF	TGTGCCAGCAGCTATCGCGGGGGTTTCACAGATACGCAGTATTTT	15	TRBV7-9	TRBD2	.	TRBJ2-3
CASSPDRGAGELFF	TGCGCCAGCAGCCCCGACAGGGGCGCCGGGGAGCTGTTTTTT	14	TRBV4-1	TRBD1	.	TRBJ2-2
CATSREQGSYNEQFF	TGTGCCACCAGCAGAGAACAGGGGTCCTACAATGAGCAGTTCTTC	15	TRBV15	TRBD1	.	TRBJ2-1
CASSVGTSGSNEQFF	TGTGCCAGCAGCGTGGGGACTAGCGGGAGCAATGAGCAGTTCTTC	15	TRBV9	TRBD2	.	TRBJ2-1
CASSIDPGQVNEKLFF	TGTGCCAGTAGTATAGATCCGGGACAGGTTAATGAAAAACTGTTTTTT	16	TRBV19	TRBD1	.	TRBJ1-4
CASSFSGTGRDTQYF	TGTGCCAGCAGTTTTTCCGGGACAGGGAGGGATACGCAGTATTTT	15	TRBV28	TRBD1	.	TRBJ2-3
CASSEGGLNTEAFF	TGTGCCAGCAGCGAAGGGGGCTTGAACACTGAAGCTTTCTTT	14	TRBV9	TRBD1	.	TRBJ1-1
CASSTRDSLNYGYTF	TGTGCCAGCAGTACGAGGGACAGCCTTAACTATGGCTACACCTTC	15	TRBV6-5	TRBD1	.	TRBJ1-2
CASSEQGASYEQYF	TGTGCCAGCAGTGAACAGGGGGCTTCCTACGAGCAGTACTTC	14	TRBV25-1	TRBD1	.	TRBJ2-7
CASTAGRPNTGELFF	TGTGCCAGCACCGCGGGACGACCGAACACCGGGGAGCTGTTTTTT	15	TRBV27	.	.	TRBJ2-2
CASRATGDQPQHF	TGTGCCAGCAGGGCCACAGGGGATCAGCCCCAGCATTTT	13	TRBV12-3/TRBV12-4	TRBD1	.	TRBJ1-5
CASSWTGFNQPQHF	TGTGCCAGCAGTTGGACAGGGTTTAATCAGCCCCAGCATTTT	14	TRBV28	TRBD1	.	TRBJ1-5
CASSFQGLGGNTIYF	TGTGCCAGCAGCTTCCAGGGGCTAGGAGGAAACACCATATATTTT	15	TRBV7-9	.	.	TRBJ1-3
CASGSRADTQYF	TGTGCCAGCGGGTCTCGGGCAGATACGCAGTATTTT	12	TRBV25-1	.	.	TRBJ2-3
CASSRGLTYEQYF	TGTGCCAGCAGCCGTGGACTAACCTACGAGCAGTACTTC	13	TRBV6-5	.	.	TRBJ2-7
CASSWSRGSNQPQHF	TGTGCCAGCAGCTGGAGCAGGGGCAGCAATCAGCCCCAGCATTTT	15	TRBV5-8	.	.	TRBJ1-5
CASRDTGAEADTQYF	TGTGCCAGCAGGGATACAGGGGCCGAAGCAGATACGCAGTATTTT	15	TRBV6-4	TRBD1	.	TRBJ2-3
CSVDLAGSSYNEQFF	TGCAGCGTCGACCTAGCGGGGAGCTCCTACAATGAGCAGTTCTTC	15	TRBV29-1	TRBD2	.	TRBJ2-1
CASSQGGYNEQFF	TGCGCCAGCAGCCAAGGGGGCTACAATGAGCAGTTCTTC	13	TRBV4-1	.	.	TRBJ2-1
CATATNEKLFF	TGTGCCACCGCAACTAATGAAAAACTGTTTTTT	11	TRBV28	.	.	TRBJ1-4
CASSLEVSTDTQYF	TGTGCCAGCAGTTTGGAGGTTAGCACAGATACGCAGTATTTT	14	TRBV28	.	.	TRBJ2-3
CASSFSTMNTEAFF	TGTGCCAGCAGTTTTTCCACAATGAACACTGAAGCTTTCTTT	14	TRBV27	.	once	TRBJ1-1
CASSPGQFLPSGNTIYF	TGTGCCAGCTCCCCGGGACAGTTTTTACCCTCTGGAAACACCATATATTTT	17	TRBV18	TRBD1	.	TRBJ1-3
CSVEAGGSYNEQFF	TGCAGCGTGGAAGCGGGCGGCTCCTACAATGAGCAGTTCTTC	14	TRBV29-1	.	few	TRBJ2-1
CASSLAGGPNEQFF	TGCGCCAGCAGCCTAGCGGGGGGACCCAATGAGCAGTTCTTC	14	TRBV10-1	TRBD2	.	TRBJ2-1
CASSAQGAGQPQHF	TGTGCCAGCAGCGCTCAGGGGGCCGGTCAGCCCCAGCATTTT	14	TRBV7-2	TRBD1	.	TRBJ1-5
CASSLEGAHGGSNQPQHF	TGTGCCAGCAGCTTAGAGGGGGCACACGGGGGGAGCAATCAGCCCCAGCATTTT	18	TRBV7-2	TRBD1	once	TRBJ1-5
CASSRTSGRAEQFF	TGTGCCAGCAGCCGGACTAGCGGGAGGGCTGAGCAGTTCTTC	14	TRBV7-2	TRBD2	.	TRBJ2-1
CASSPQLAYNEQFF	TGTGCCAGCAGCCCGCAACTAGCCTACAATGAGCAGTTCTTC	14	TRBV7-2	.	.	TRBJ2-1
CAISESEVSPLHF	TGTGCCATCAGTGAGTCCGAGGTTTCACCCCTCCACTTT	13	TRBV10-3	.	.	TRBJ1-6
CASSESGWPPYNEQFF	TGTGCCAGCAGTGAATCTGGGTGGCCCCCCTACAATGAGCAGTTCTTC	16	TRBV2	.	.	TRBJ2-1
CATSRGQGNTEAFF	TGTGCCACCAGCAGAGGTCAGGGGAACACTGAAGCTTTCTTT	14	TRBV15	.	.	TRBJ1-1
CASSSRGTDTQYF	TGTGCCAGCAGTTCCAGGGGCACAGATACGCAGTATTTT	13	TRBV28	.	.	TRBJ2-3
CASSPGQGAEAFF	TGTGCCAGCTCACCCGGACAGGGGGCTGAAGCTTTCTTT	13	TRBV18	TRBD1	.	TRBJ1-1
CASRAQGKASYEQYF	TGTGCCAGTAGAGCACAGGGGAAGGCTTCCTACGAGCAGTACTTC	15	TRBV19	TRBD1	once	TRBJ2-7
CASSPTGNTEAFF	TGTGCCAGCAGCCCGACAGGGAACACTGAAGCTTTCTTT	13	TRBV5-4	.	.	TRBJ1-1
CATSRTSPTNTGELFF	TGTGCCACCAGCAGAACGAGCCCTACAAACACCGGGGAGCTGTTTTTT	16	TRBV15	.	.	TRBJ2-2
CASSLLQAYGYTF	TGTGCCAGCAGTTTACTCCAGGCCTATGGCTACACCTTC	13	TRBV28	.	.	TRBJ1-2
CASDRGPNTGELFF	TGTGCCAGCGACAGGGGCCCGAACACCGGGGAGCTGTTTTTT	14	TRBV6-5	TRBD1	once	TRBJ2-2
CASRTGATDTQYF	TGTGCCAGTAGGACAGGGGCCACAGATACGCAGTATTTT	13	TRBV19	TRBD1	.	TRBJ2-3